This T cell receptor beta chain derives from a study of cytomegalovirus exposure and HLA in healthy donors. The CDR3 has 14 residues. J was trimmed by 8 bases and V by 5 bases; bases with no gene match: 11. In germline, CDR1 is PRHDT, CDR2 FYEKMQ (reference sequence). The primer mix had 60 Vbeta and 13 Jbeta primers. TCRdb keeps only in-frame clones here, not all; method: immunoSEQ multiplex PCR. The repertoire holds about 120,000 clones, around four fifths seen once, with roughly 20% in the top ten. This chain joins TRBV13 and TRBJ1-2, with 7 bases that match TRBD1. This TCR derives from a man in his late teens or twenties in good health and CMV-seropositive. Material: PBMCs. DNA of the CDR3: TGTGCCAGCAGCAACCGGGACAGCGATACGGGCTACACCTTC. As protein: CASSNRDSDTGYTF.